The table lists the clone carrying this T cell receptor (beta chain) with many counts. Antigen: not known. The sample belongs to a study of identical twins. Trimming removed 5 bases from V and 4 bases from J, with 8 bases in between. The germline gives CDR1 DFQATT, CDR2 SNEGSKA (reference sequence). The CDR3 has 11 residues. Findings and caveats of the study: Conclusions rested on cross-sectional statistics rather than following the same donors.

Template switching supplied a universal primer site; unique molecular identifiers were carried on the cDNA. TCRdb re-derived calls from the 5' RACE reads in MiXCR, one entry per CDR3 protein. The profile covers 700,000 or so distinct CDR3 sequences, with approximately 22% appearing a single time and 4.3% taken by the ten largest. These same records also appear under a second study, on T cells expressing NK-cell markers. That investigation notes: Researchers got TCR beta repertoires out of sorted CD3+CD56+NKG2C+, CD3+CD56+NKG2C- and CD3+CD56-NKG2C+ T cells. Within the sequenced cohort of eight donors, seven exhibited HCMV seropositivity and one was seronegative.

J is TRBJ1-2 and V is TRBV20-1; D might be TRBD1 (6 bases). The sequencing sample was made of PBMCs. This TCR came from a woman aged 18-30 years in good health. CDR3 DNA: TGCAGTGCTCGGGACACCTATGGCTACACCTTC. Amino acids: CSARDTYGYTF.